Listed below are T cell receptor beta chains from one sample, sequenced in a study of beta chain features in type 1 diabetes. The protocol was immunoSEQ multiplex PCR, while the TCRdb copy is restricted to in-frame clones and leaves out a portion. The sample shows more than 300,000 clones, over 8.5% of them seen only once. Material for sequencing was central memory CD4+ T cells from blood. Source of these receptors: a young man with type 1 diabetes. Both conserved end residues are part of each CDR3. D genes are given only for firm matches. Not every row has a clone size; where given, it reads once, few, many or a size class.

D gene	V gene	clone size	J gene	CDR3 DNA	CDR3 protein
.	TRBV5-1	few	TRBJ2-5	TGCGCCAGCAGCTTGGCCCCTGGTTCAGAGACCCAGTACTTC	CASSLAPGSETQYF
TRBD1	TRBV7-9	.	TRBJ1-2	TGTGCCAGCATTTCCACAGGGGTCGGCTACACCTTC	CASISTGVGYTF
.	TRBV28	.	TRBJ2-7	TGTGCCAGCAGTCTGACAGGAGCCTACGAGCAGTACTTC	CASSLTGAYEQYF
.	TRBV6-4	.	TRBJ2-5	TGTGCCAGCAGTCTTAACTACGGAGAGACCCAGTACTTC	CASSLNYGETQYF
.	TRBV28	.	TRBJ1-2	TGTGCCAGCAGTTTAAGCCAGGCCTATGGCTACACCTTC	CASSLSQAYGYTF
TRBD2	TRBV19	.	TRBJ2-3	TGTGCCACTAGACTAGCGGGAGTAGGGACAGATACGCAGTATTTT	CATRLAGVGTDTQYF
.	TRBV7-9	few	TRBJ2-1	TGTGCCGGTCAGGATGGGGCTCTCCAAAATGAGCAGTTCTTC	CAGQDGALQNEQFF
.	TRBV30	few	TRBJ1-5	TGTGCCTGGAGTGTAGGGGGGAATCAGCCCCAGCATTTT	CAWSVGGNQPQHF
.	TRBV2	.	TRBJ2-3	TGTGCCAGCAGTGAAAGAACAGCAGATACGCAGTATTTT	CASSERTADTQYF
.	TRBV2	.	TRBJ2-2	TGTGCCAGCAGTTTCTCAGGCACCGGGGAGCTGTTTTTT	CASSFSGTGELFF
.	TRBV30	few	TRBJ2-6	TGTGCCTGGAAGCCTCCGGGGGCTGGGGCCAACGTCCTGACTTTC	CAWKPPGAGANVLTF
TRBD2	TRBV28	.	TRBJ2-1	TGTGCCAGCAGGTACGGACTAGCGACCTACAATGAGCAGTTCTTC	CASRYGLATYNEQFF
.	TRBV28	few	TRBJ2-6	TGTGCCAGCAGTTCTTTGGCCCTAGGCATAAGGGAGGCTGGGGCCAACGTCCTGACTTTC	CASSSLALGIREAGANVLTF
TRBD1	TRBV10-3	.	TRBJ1-1	TGTGCCACCAGACAGGGGCCGCTTCTTATGAACACTGAAGCTTTCTTT	CATRQGPLLMNTEAFF
TRBD1	TRBV6-1	few	TRBJ1-5	TGTGCCAGCAGTACAGGGGGCCAGCCCCAGCATTTT	CASSTGGQPQHF
.	TRBV27	.	TRBJ2-1	TGTGCCAGCAGCCAGGACGATTCCTACAATGAGCAGTTCTTC	CASSQDDSYNEQFF
.	TRBV7-2	.	TRBJ1-2	TGTGCCAGCACCACCCTTCTCGTCAGCTATGGCTACACCTTC	CASTTLLVSYGYTF
.	TRBV5-8	.	TRBJ1-2	TGTGCCAGCAGTCAACAGGGCTTGTATGGCTACACCTTC	CASSQQGLYGYTF
TRBD1	TRBV18	few	TRBJ2-7	TGTGCCAGCTCCCCGAGGGACAGCTCCTACGAGCAGTACTTC	CASSPRDSSYEQYF
.	TRBV9	.	TRBJ2-1	TGTGCCAGCAGCGTAGAGAACAGGCTAGGGAATGAGCAGTTCTTC	CASSVENRLGNEQFF
.	TRBV20-1	many	TRBJ2-1	TGCAGTGCTACCCTGAATGAGCAGTTCTTC	CSATLNEQFF
.	TRBV27	few	TRBJ2-7	TGTGCCAGCAGCCCGACCTCCAGCTCCTACGAGCAGTACTTC	CASSPTSSSYEQYF
.	TRBV18	.	TRBJ2-1	TGTGCCAGCTCACTCCTGATGGGCAGGGAGGATGAGCAGTTCTTC	CASSLLMGREDEQFF
.	TRBV5-4	few	TRBJ1-2	TGTGCCAGCAGCTTGGTGGCTCGAGGCTACACCTTC	CASSLVARGYTF
TRBD1	TRBV5-4	.	TRBJ2-5	TGTGCCAGCAGCTACGGACAGGGGGGTGGCGAGACCCAGTACTTC	CASSYGQGGGETQYF
TRBD2	TRBV7-2	.	TRBJ2-1	TGTGCCAGCAGCTTAGTGACGGGGGGATACAATGAGCAGTTCTTC	CASSLVTGGYNEQFF
.	TRBV5-1	.	TRBJ2-1	TGCGCCAGCAGCTTGGAGGCAAGCTCCTACAATGAGCAGTTCTTC	CASSLEASSYNEQFF
.	TRBV6-6	few	TRBJ2-1	TGTGCCAGCAGCACCCCACCCTTAGAGCAGTTCTTC	CASSTPPLEQFF
.	TRBV6-5	few	TRBJ2-2	TGTGCCAGCAGTCCACCGAACACCGGGGAGCTGTTTTTT	CASSPPNTGELFF
TRBD2	TRBV5-1	few	TRBJ2-1	TGCGCCAGCAGCTTGGCCGGGACTAGCGATTACAATGAGCAGTTCTTC	CASSLAGTSDYNEQFF
.	TRBV15	.	TRBJ2-5	TGTGCCACCAGCAGACCCCAAGAGACCCAGTACTTC	CATSRPQETQYF
TRBD1	TRBV27	few	TRBJ2-2	TGTGCCAGCAGGGAGGGACAGGGGGCAGGAAGGGACTACCGGAACACCGGGGAGCTGTTTTTT	CASREGQGAGRDYRNTGELFF
.	TRBV13	.	TRBJ2-5	TGTGCCAGCAGCGCCCGGGACCGCGGCCTGACCCAGTACTTC	CASSARDRGLTQYF
TRBD1	TRBV11-2	.	TRBJ2-5	TGTGCCAGCAGGACGGACAGGGAGACGGAGACCCAGTACTTC	CASRTDRETETQYF
.	TRBV2	few	TRBJ2-6	TGTGCCAGCAGTAGAACAATCCCCCGAAGCTCTGGGGCCAACGTCCTGACTTTC	CASSRTIPRSSGANVLTF
.	TRBV7-3	few	TRBJ1-2	TGTGCCAGCAGCGGACCGGACGGGAAGGGCTACACCTTC	CASSGPDGKGYTF
.	TRBV7-8	few	TRBJ2-7	TGTGCCAGCAGCGGGGGCGGGACGTACTCCTACGAGCAGTACTTC	CASSGGGTYSYEQYF
.	TRBV13	few	TRBJ2-7	TGTGCCAGCAGCCTCAGGGGTCGCGAGCAGTACTTC	CASSLRGREQYF